This TCR beta chain appears in the sequencing data of a study of cytomegalovirus exposure and HLA in healthy donors. As for the study in general: From HLA-typed donors, an early data release held roughly 89 million unique TCRs.

Donors had nominal health at sampling but likely had unrecorded immune exposures. The PCR was carried out with 60 Vbeta primers and 13 Jbeta primers. The protocol was immunoSEQ multiplex PCR, while the TCRdb copy is restricted to in-frame clones and leaves out a portion. The sample contains approximately 86,000 clones, about 70% of which appear only once. In its sample, this clone was seen once. Its specificity is not known. This CDR3 is 15 amino acids long. Looked up from germline, CDR1 is SQVTM and CDR2 is ANQGSEA. V was trimmed by 4 bases and J by 8 bases, leaving 20 bases between them. The study, taken as a whole, reports: TCR beta chain V- and J-gene trimming was linked, in a later analysis, to a missense variant in DCLRE1C.

Material for sequencing was PBMCs. The V gene is TRBV29-1, the J gene TRBJ1-4; D gene unclear. This TCR was sampled from a man aged 55 to 70 in good health and CMV-seronegative. The CDR3 protein is CSVVEGVEGGEKLFF. The CDR3 region has the DNA TGCAGCGTTGTGGAGGGAGTGGAGGGAGGGGAAAAACTGTTTTTT.